This T cell receptor (beta chain) was identified in a study of blood T cells in healthy people across ages. Sample-barcoded 5' priming and a J-beta primer mix drove a second PCR of roughly 7 to 11 cycles. TCRdb re-analysed the 5' RACE reads in MiXCR, keeping a single row per CDR3 protein. This sample has some 900,000 distinct CDR3 sequences, with approximately 49% found just once. The CDR3 spans 12 residues. Germline V lookup: CDR1 DFQATT, CDR2 SNEGSKA (reference sequence). Comments on this clonotype: One junction end does not reproduce the germline sequence, and a read error may be involved.

The origin of this receptor is a man younger than 40 in good health. Sequenced material: blood. The V and J genes are TRBV20-1 and TRBJ2-1; no firm D call. Here the CDR3 reads CRARDLANEQFF. DNA for the CDR3: TGCAGGGCTAGAGATTTGGCCAATGAGCAGTTCTTC.